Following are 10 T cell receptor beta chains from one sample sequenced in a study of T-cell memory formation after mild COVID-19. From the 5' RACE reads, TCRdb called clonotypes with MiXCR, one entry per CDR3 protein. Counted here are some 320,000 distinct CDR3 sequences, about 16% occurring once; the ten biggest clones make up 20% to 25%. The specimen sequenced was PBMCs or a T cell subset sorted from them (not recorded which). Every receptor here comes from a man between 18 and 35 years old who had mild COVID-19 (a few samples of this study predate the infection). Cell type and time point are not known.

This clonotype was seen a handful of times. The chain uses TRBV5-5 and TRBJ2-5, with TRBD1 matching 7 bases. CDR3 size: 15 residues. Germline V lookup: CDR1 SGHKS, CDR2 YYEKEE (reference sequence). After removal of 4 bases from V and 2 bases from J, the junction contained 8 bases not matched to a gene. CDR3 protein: CASSRDRVLQETQYF. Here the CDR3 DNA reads TGTGCCAGCAGCAGAGACAGGGTCCTTCAAGAGACCCAGTACTTC.

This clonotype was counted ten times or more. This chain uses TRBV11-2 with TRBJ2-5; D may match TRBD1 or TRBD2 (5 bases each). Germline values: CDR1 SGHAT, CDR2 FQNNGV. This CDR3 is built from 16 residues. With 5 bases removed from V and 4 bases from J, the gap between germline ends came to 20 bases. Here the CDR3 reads CASSPRGRAPPETQYF. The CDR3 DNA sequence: TGTGCCAGCAGCCCCCGGGGCAGGGCTCCACCAGAGACCCAGTACTTC.

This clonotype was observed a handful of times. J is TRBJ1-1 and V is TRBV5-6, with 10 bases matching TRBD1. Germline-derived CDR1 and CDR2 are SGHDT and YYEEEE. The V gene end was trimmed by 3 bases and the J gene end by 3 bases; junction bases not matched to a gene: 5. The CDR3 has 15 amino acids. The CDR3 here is CASSWYGTGDTEAFF. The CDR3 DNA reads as TGTGCCAGCAGCTGGTATGGGACAGGGGACACTGAAGCTTTCTTT. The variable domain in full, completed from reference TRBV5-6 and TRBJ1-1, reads DAGVTQSPTHLIKTRGQQVTLRCSPKSGHDTVSWYQQALGQGPQFIFQYYEEEERQRGNFPDRFSGHQFPNYSSELNVNALLLGDSALYLCASSWYGTGDTEAFFGQGTRLTVV.

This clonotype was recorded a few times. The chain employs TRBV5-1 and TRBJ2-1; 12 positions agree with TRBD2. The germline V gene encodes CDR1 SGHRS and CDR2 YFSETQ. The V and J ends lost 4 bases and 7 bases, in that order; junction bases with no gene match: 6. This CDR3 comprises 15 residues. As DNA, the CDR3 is TGCGCCAGCAGCACGAGACTAGCGGGGGTGAATGAGCAGTTCTTC. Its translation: CASSTRLAGVNEQFF.

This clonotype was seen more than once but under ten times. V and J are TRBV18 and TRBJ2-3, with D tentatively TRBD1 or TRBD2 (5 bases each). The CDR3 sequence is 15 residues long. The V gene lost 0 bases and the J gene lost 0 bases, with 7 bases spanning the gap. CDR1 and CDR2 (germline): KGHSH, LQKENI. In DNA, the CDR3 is TGTGCCAGCTCACCACCCGGGGCGAGCACAGATACGCAGTATTTT. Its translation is CASSPPGASTDTQYF.

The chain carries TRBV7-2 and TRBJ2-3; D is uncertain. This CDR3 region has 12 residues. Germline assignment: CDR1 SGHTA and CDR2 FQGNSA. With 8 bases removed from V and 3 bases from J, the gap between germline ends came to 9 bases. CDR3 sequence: CASPLATDTQYF. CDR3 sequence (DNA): TGTGCCAGCCCCTTGGCGACAGATACGCAGTATTTT.

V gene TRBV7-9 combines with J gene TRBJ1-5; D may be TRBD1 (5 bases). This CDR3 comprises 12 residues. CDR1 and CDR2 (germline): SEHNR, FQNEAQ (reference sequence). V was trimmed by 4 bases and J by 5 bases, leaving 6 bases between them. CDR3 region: CASSSGYQPQHF. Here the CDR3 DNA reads TGTGCCAGCAGCTCAGGGTATCAGCCCCAGCATTTT.

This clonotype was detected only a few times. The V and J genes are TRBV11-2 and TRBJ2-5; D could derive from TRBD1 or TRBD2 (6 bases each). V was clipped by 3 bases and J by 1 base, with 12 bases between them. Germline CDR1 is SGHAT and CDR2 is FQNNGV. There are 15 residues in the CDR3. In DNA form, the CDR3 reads TGTGCCAGCAGCTTGGGGGGCGGGTTCCAAGAGACCCAGTACTTC. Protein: CASSLGGGFQETQYF. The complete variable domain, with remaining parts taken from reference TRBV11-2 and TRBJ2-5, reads EAGVAQSPRYKIIEKRQSVAFWCNPISGHATLYWYQQILGQGPKLLIQFQNNGVVDDSQLPKDRFSAERLKGVDSTLKIQPAKLEDSAVYLCASSLGGGFQETQYFGPGTRLLVL.

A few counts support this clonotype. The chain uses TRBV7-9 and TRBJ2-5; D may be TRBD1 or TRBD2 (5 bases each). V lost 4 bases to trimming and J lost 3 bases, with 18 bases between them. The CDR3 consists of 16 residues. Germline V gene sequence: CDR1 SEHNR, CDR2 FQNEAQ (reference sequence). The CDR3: CASSSRDPAKEETQYF. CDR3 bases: TGTGCCAGCAGCTCTAGGGACCCAGCGAAAGAAGAGACCCAGTACTTC.

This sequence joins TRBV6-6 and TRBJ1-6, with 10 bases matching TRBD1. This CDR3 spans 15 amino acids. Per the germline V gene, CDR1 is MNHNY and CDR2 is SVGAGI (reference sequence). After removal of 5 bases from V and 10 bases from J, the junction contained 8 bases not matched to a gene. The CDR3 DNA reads TGTGCCAGCAGTCATGCACCGGGACAGGGGTCACCCCTCCACTTT. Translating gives CASSHAPGQGSPLHF.